Listed below are T cell receptor beta chains from one sample, sequenced in a study of cytomegalovirus exposure and HLA in healthy donors. Repertoires were generated with immunoSEQ multiplex PCR, while TCRdb's copy carries only in-frame clones and drops some. In the table there are around 170,000 clones, about four fifths of which are singletons. The sample comprised PBMCs. These receptors were collected from a young woman in good health and CMV-seronegative. Each CDR3 is given without its conserved first and last residue. Fields, in order: V gene, CDR3 protein.

V: TRBV2
CDR3: ASSRTSGRSTDTQY

V: TRBV4-2
CDR3: ASSQGQAGIGIQY

V: TRBV6-6
CDR3: ASSYELSNQPQH

V: TRBV6-4
CDR3: ASSAGTGGVYGYT

V: TRBV20-1
CDR3: SAPSSYEQY

V: TRBV27
CDR3: ASSLAGRPYEQY

V: TRBV5-1
CDR3: ASSFRGGETQY

V: TRBV6-5
CDR3: APPRGGGETQY

V: TRBV28
CDR3: ASSLHGSGSYEQY

V: TRBV9
CDR3: ASSVERTVNNKNTQY

V: TRBV10-3
CDR3: AISELVAYNEQF

V: TRBV18
CDR3: ASSPPKEGLSSYEQY

V: TRBV19
CDR3: ASSPGRLRQSASTDTQY

V: TRBV19
CDR3: ASSDYRGPQPQH

V: TRBV6-1
CDR3: ASSEDREFYNSPLH

V: TRBV18
CDR3: ASSPQVGEQY

V: TRBV6-1
CDR3: ASTERGRNTEAF

V: TRBV6-5
CDR3: ASRLHGGETQY

V: TRBV7-2
CDR3: ASSQRGTQY

V: TRBV6-1
CDR3: ASTPQGRDTEAF

V: TRBV5-8
CDR3: ASSFLSFSGANVLT

V: TRBV4-1
CDR3: ASSQDWAVAF

V: TRBV6-4
CDR3: ASKLDRPLGLLLSYT

V: TRBV27
CDR3: ASSWVGTREYGYT

V: TRBV19
CDR3: ASSPWGQGNEKLF

V: TRBV7-2
CDR3: ASSRGRGNTEAF

V: TRBV7-9
CDR3: ASSHSLMNTEAF

V: TRBV4-2
CDR3: ASSQDQFGDFSSYNSPLH

V: TRBV5-1
CDR3: ASSLAGPMDEQF

V: TRBV7-3
CDR3: ASSHQAGGPREQY

V: TRBV2
CDR3: ASSEDETD

V: TRBV5-1
CDR3: ASTRNRGGTEAF